The 8 T cell receptor beta chains listed next were all sequenced from one sample in a study of early T cells in non-severe SARS-CoV-2 infection. TCRdb independently ran MiXCR on the 5' RACE reads; one entry per CDR3 protein. Of roughly 110,000 distinct CDR3 sequences detected, 11% appear once; the ten largest clones hold about 8.1%. What was sequenced was whole blood. Receptors were obtained from an adult who was a healthcare worker with PCR-confirmed SARS-CoV-2 infection or an uninfected control (not recorded which).

This clonotype was picked up a small number of times. The chain recombines TRBV7-2 with TRBJ2-2; D could derive from TRBD1 or TRBD2 (5 bases each). The CDR3 consists of 13 residues. Looked up from germline, CDR1 is SGHTA and CDR2 is FQGNSA. Between the trimmed V and J ends, which lost 5 bases and 6 bases, there was a span of 10 bases. The CDR3 loop is CASSLGDAGELFF. In nucleotides, the CDR3 is TGTGCCAGCAGCCTTGGGGACGCCGGGGAGCTGTTTTTT.

This clonotype showed up many times. This sequence joins TRBV5-1 and TRBJ1-1; 9 nucleotides line up with TRBD1. This CDR3 contains 15 residues. Germline V gene sequence: CDR1 SGHRS, CDR2 YFSETQ. V lost 4 bases and J lost 7; bases outside the gene matches: 11. CDR3 coding DNA: TGCGCCAGCAGCCCTACAGGGGGCCGGGCTGTTGAAGCTTTCTTT. Translating it yields CASSPTGGRAVEAFF.

The rearrangement links TRBV6-6 to TRBJ1-2, with 7 bases aligning to TRBD1. The CDR3 covers 15 residues. Unmatched junction bases numbered 9, after V lost 0 bases and J lost 8 bases. Germline values: CDR1 MNHNY, CDR2 SVGAGI (reference sequence). The CDR3 loop reads CASSYSGQAELGYTF. For the CDR3, the DNA is TGTGCCAGCAGTTACTCTGGACAGGCCGAGTTAGGCTACACCTTC.

There are many counts of this clonotype. The chain recombines TRBV24-1 with TRBJ2-1, with 7 bases that match TRBD1. The junction had 14 bases not matched to a gene; V was cut back by 5 bases and J by 5 bases. Germline V CDR1 and CDR2: KGHDR, SFDVKD. CDR3 length: 17 amino acids. The CDR3 here is CATSAVARTGQNNEQFF. CDR3 nucleotides: TGTGCCACCAGTGCCGTGGCGCGGACAGGCCAAAACAATGAGCAGTTCTTC.

In its sample, this clonotype was seen many times. The rearrangement joins TRBV3-1 to TRBJ2-7; tentatively, D is TRBD1 or TRBD2 (5 bases each). V lost 4 bases and J lost 2, with 15 bases in between. Germline V lookup: CDR1 LGHDT, CDR2 YNNKEL (reference sequence). The CDR3 has 15 amino acids. CDR3: CASSPTRGRTYEQYF. DNA of the CDR3: TGTGCCAGCAGCCCGACGAGGGGCCGAACCTACGAGCAGTACTTC.

This clonotype was detected ten times or more. The J gene is TRBJ2-1, the V gene TRBV7-2; TRBD2 is a possible D gene (5 bases). The V end was cut by 5 bases, the J end by 6 bases, with 20 bases between. Germline assignment: CDR1 SGHTA and CDR2 FQGNSA. This CDR3 is built from 16 residues. CDR3 region: CASSRFLDGILNEQFF. CDR3 nucleotides: TGTGCCAGCAGCCGCTTCCTGGACGGGATCCTCAATGAGCAGTTCTTC. Combining the CDR3 with reference TRBV7-2 and TRBJ2-1 gives the whole variable domain GAGVSQSPSNKVTEKGKDVELRCDPISGHTALYWYRQSLGQGLEFLIYFQGNSAPDKSGLPSDRFSAERTGGSVSTLTIQRTQQEDSAVYLCASSRFLDGILNEQFFGPGTRLTVL.

This clonotype was seen repeatedly, ten times or more. This rearrangement joins TRBV20-1 to TRBJ2-1; 7 nucleotides line up with TRBD2. The CDR3 contains 13 residues. Germline V CDR1 and CDR2: DFQATT, SNEGSKA (reference sequence). The V segment lost 6 bases and the J segment 5 bases; nucleotides outside the gene matches: 7. The CDR3 loop is CSASSGYDNEQFF. The DNA for the CDR3 is TGCAGTGCAAGTAGCGGGTATGACAATGAGCAGTTCTTC.

This clonotype was seen repeatedly, ten times or more. The genes are TRBV12-3 or TRBV12-4 and TRBJ1-5, with a tentative D call TRBD1 (5 bases). The CDR3 spans 14 residues. V lost 0 bases and J lost 7, with 10 bases in between. Written as DNA, the CDR3 is TGTGCCAGCAGTTTAGCGGGGGAAAGGCAGCCCCAGCATTTT. Encoded protein: CASSLAGERQPQHF.